This TCR beta chain was observed in a study of T cell repertoires in cytomegalovirus infection. As for the study in general: Evidence of both CMV infection and a matching HLA type came from public TCR beta signatures.

Regarding this clonotype: Its matching antigen is unknown.

TCRdb reprocessed the reads with MiXCR, giving one entry per CDR3 protein. The sample yields 680,000 or so distinct CDR3 sequences, less than 40% seen once. Study-level results: Carriers of CMV plus the relevant HLA were identified by cumulative public TCR beta family frequency. The study found HLA-C-restricted CMV-specific TCR beta clonotypes dominating the ex vivo response.

The J segment lost 4 bases and the V segment lost 5 bases, leaving 10 bases of the junction unmatched. CDR1 is MDHEN and CDR2 is SYDVKM in the germline V gene. This CDR3 spans 16 amino acids. The V gene is TRBV28, the J gene TRBJ2-2, with 7 bases identical to TRBD2. This TCR derives from a human donor in good health (CMV status not recorded). Some clones in this sample may be carry-over from other donors' samples. Source material: PBMCs. The CDR3 is CASSPLRGRVTGELFF. The CDR3 DNA sequence: TGTGCCAGCAGTCCCCTCCGGGGGAGGGTCACCGGGGAGCTGTTTTTT.